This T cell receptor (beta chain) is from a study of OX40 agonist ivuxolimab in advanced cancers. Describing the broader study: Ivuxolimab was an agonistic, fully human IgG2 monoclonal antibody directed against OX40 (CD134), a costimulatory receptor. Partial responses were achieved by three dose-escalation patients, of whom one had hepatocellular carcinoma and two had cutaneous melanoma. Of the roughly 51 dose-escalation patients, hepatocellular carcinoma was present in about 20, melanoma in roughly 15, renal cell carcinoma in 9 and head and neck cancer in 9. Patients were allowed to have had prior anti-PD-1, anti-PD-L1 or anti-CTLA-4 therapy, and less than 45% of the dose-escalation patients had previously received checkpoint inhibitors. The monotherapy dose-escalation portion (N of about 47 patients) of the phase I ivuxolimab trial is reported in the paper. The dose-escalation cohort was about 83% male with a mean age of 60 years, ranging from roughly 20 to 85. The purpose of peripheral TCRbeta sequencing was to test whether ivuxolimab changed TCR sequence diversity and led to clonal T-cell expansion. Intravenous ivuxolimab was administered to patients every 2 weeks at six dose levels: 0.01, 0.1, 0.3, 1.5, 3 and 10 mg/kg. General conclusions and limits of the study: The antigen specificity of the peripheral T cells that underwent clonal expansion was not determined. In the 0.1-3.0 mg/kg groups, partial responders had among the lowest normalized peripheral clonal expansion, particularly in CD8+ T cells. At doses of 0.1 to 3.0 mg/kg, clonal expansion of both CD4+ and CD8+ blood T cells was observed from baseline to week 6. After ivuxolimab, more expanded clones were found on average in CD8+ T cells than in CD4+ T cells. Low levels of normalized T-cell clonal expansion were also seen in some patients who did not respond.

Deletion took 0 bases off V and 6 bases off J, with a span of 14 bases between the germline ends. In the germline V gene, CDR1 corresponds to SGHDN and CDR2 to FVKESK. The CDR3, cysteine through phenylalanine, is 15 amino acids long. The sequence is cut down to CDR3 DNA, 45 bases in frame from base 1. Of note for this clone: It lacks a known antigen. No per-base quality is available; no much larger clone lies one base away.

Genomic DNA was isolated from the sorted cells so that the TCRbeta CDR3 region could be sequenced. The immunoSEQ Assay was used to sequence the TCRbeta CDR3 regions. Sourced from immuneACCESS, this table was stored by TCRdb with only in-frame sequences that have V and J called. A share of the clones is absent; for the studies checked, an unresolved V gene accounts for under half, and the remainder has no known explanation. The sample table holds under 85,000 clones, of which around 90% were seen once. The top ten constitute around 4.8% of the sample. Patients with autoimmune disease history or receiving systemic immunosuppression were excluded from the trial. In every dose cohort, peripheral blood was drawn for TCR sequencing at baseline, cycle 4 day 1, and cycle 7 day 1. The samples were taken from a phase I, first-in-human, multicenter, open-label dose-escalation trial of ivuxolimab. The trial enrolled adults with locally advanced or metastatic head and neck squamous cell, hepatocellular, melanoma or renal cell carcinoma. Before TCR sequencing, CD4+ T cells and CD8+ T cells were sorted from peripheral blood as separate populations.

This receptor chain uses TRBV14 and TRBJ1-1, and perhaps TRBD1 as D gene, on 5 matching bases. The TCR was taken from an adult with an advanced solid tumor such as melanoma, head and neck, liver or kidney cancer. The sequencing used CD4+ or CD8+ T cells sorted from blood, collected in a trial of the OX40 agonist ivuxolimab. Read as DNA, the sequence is TGTGCCAGCAGCCAAGAACCCAACAGGTACGCTGAAGCTTTCTTT. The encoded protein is CASSQEPNRYAEAFF.